This T cell receptor beta chain was obtained from a study of CD8+ T cells in alopecia areata (dated by TCRdb to 2016 to 2018). In terms of the full investigation: Treated patients were enrolled in an open-label pilot trial of oral tofacitinib at 5 to 10 mg twice daily for moderate-to-severe alopecia areata. RNA was extracted with the PAXgene miRNA kit for fixed scalp, the miRNeasy kit for PBMCs, and the RNeasy kit for mouse skin. Amplification of TCRbeta CDR3 regions was done by immunoSEQ multiplex PCR using 35 Vbeta forward primers and 13 Jbeta reverse primers. Scalp clonality was compared among normal scalp (n=4), patchy alopecia areata scalp (n=8), and alopecia totalis/universalis scalp (n=8). In humans, TCRbeta sequencing was performed on scalp tissue and on sorted CD4+ and CD8+ peripheral blood T cells from healthy controls and from patients with patchy or totalis/universalis alopecia areata. Tofacitinib was given for 6 to 18 months, followed by 6 months of follow-up off drug to assess delayed response and recurrence. Patients on tofacitinib were biopsied at baseline and after 4 and 24 weeks of treatment, and several of the patients also had a later scalp biopsy. For the treated patients, the SALT score, which quantifies what percentage of scalp surface area is affected, served as the measure of disease severity. The study used high-throughput TCRbeta sequencing to examine T cell clonal expansion in alopecia areata, in both the C3H/HeJ mouse model and human patients.

Clipping removes 4 bases from V and 0 bases from J, with 10 as the unmatched junction base count. CDR1 and CDR2, per the germline V gene, are MGHRA and YSYEKL. From the cysteine up to the phenylalanine, the CDR3 has a length of 19 residues. Only the CDR3 DNA is retained, 57 bases long and in frame from the first base. This clone was detected a few times. Its antigen remains unidentified. No base qualities exist here, and no much larger clone lies one base off it. The library was generated by the immunoSEQ multiplex PCR assay. RNA was extracted from all samples and reverse transcribed into cDNA as template for TCR sequencing. First-strand cDNA was synthesized with SuperScript III using a 2:1 mix of oligo-dT and random hexamers. A synthetic immune receptor repertoire was used to gauge amplification bias, and whatever bias remained was removed computationally. The authors processed their data as follows. Raw reads were preprocessed to remove errors, and CDR3 was defined by IMGT conventions from the conserved cysteine to phenylalanine. To get clonality, Shannon entropy was normalized by log2 of the number of productive unique TCRs and the result was subtracted from 1. Whether each scalp clone was CD4 or CD8 was inferred by checking scalp TCRbeta sequences against the CD4 and CD8 repertoires from sorted blood. In TCRdb, the immuneACCESS table is reduced to in-frame sequences with V and J assigned. These tables do not hold every clone; where another copy was compared, an unresolved V gene accounts for under half, and the others remain unexplained. V, J and clone size derive from that table, while D and trimming were established from the DNA sequence. For this sample there are about 120,000 clones; about 50% appear just once. Roughly 0.5% of the sample rests with the top ten.

The time point label here, explained by the study, means: about four weeks on oral tofacitinib. Reading the label with the study, this specimen's treatment or condition is: oral pan-JAK inhibitor, 5-10 mg twice daily. Lesional scalp punch biopsies and peripheral blood were obtained from alopecia areata patients. PBMCs were isolated by density centrifugation and stained for CD3, CD4 and CD8, after which CD4+ and CD8+ T cells were sorted on a FACSAria. Overall results and qualifications from the work: Tofacitinib significantly decreased scalp clonality and the number of expanded CD8+ clones among the top 100 scalp clones. Compared with normal scalp, lesional scalp had higher clonality and more expanded CD8+ clones, particularly in alopecia totalis/universalis, a pattern that suggests antigenic drive. Resident alphabeta T cells in normal human skin are also sequenced, complicating scalp TCR repertoire analysis, unlike mouse skin dominated by gammadelta T cells. During tofacitinib treatment, many expanded lesional clones stuck around in both scalp and blood, and this persistence may partly explain why relapse happens after treatment is stopped. Shared TCR sequences between patients were less evident than in mice, which may be partly attributable to HLA diversity in the patient population. The treated cohort was small, with a single nonresponder, so links between baseline CD8+ expansion and response need larger studies.

The clonotype was recovered from a human donor with alopecia areata. The material was CD4+ T cells sorted from blood, obtained at week 4, from a patient treated with tofacitinib. The rearranged segments are TRBV4-1 and TRBJ2-6; the central 9 bases match TRBD1. CDR3 reads: CASSRSRTGAFSGANVLTF. The nucleotide sequence reads as follows: TGCGCCAGCAGCCGCTCCCGGACAGGGGCCTTCTCTGGGGCCAACGTCCTGACTTTC.